Each of the 19 T cell receptor beta chains below was sequenced from the same sample in a study of blood T cell repertoires in COVID-19. Sequenced by immunoSEQ multiplex PCR; TCRdb stores in-frame clones only, minus some. In the table there are almost 90,000 clones, roughly 88% of which are singletons. The sequenced sample was peripheral blood. The receptors derive from an older man with acute or convalescent COVID-19.

A single count supports this clone. The gene calls are TRBV28 and TRBJ1-5; D perhaps matches TRBD1 (5 bases). This CDR3 has 12 amino acids. Trimming removed 9 bases at V and 5 bases at J, with 11 bases between. Germline assignment: CDR1 MDHEN and CDR2 SYDVKM. CDR3 loop: CASNWGDQPQHF. Here the CDR3 DNA reads TGTGCCAGTAATTGGGGGGATCAGCCCCAGCATTTT.

The V and J genes are TRBV3-1 (or the pseudogene TRBV3-2) and TRBJ1-2; a possible D gene is TRBD1 (6 bases). The ends were cut back, 4 bases at V and 2 bases at J, with 11 bases in the middle. The CDR3 length is 14 residues. Looked up from germline, CDR1 is LGHDT and CDR2 is YNNKEL (reference sequence). The chain's CDR3 is CASSRITGNYGYTF. The CDR3 region has the DNA TGTGCCAGCAGCCGAATCACAGGGAACTATGGCTACACCTTC.

In nucleotides, the CDR3 is TGTGCCAGCAGCACCGAGCGGGGGAGTGAAAAACTGTTTTTT. Translating gives CASSTERGSEKLFF. The chain recombines TRBV7-9 with TRBJ1-4, with D tentatively TRBD1 (5 bases). Germline V gene lookup returns CDR1 SEHNR and CDR2 FQNEAQ (reference sequence). CDR3 length: 14 residues. V was shortened by 5 bases and J by 7 bases, with 14 bases between the two germline ends.

The chain carries TRBV19 and TRBJ1-2, with D perhaps TRBD1 (5 bases). The CDR3 runs to 16 residues. Germline V gene lookup returns CDR1 LNHDA and CDR2 SQIVND (reference sequence). V shed 4 bases and J shed 0 bases, with 15 bases lying between them. The CDR3 spells CASSRNDRVSNYGYTF. The CDR3 DNA sequence: TGTGCCAGTAGTAGGAACGACAGAGTATCTAACTATGGCTACACCTTC.

This chain connects TRBV5-6 to TRBJ1-2; a possible D gene is TRBD1 (5 bases). Trimming pared 8 bases from V and 3 bases from J, leaving 11 bases between. The CDR3 runs 12 residues. Germline V gene sequence: CDR1 SGHDT, CDR2 YYEEEE. In nucleotides, the CDR3 is TGTGCCAGTCAGGGTTTACACTATGGCTACACCTTC. This codes for CASQGLHYGYTF.

A few counts support this clone. This chain connects TRBV19 to TRBJ1-2, with 9 nucleotides matching TRBD1. Germline loops: CDR1 LNHDA, CDR2 SQIVND (reference sequence). The CDR3 runs to 15 residues. With V trimmed by 4 bases and J by 5 bases, 8 bases remained unmatched. The CDR3 spells CASSRGQGRTYGYTF. Here the CDR3 DNA reads TGTGCCAGTAGTAGAGGACAGGGGCGGACTTATGGCTACACCTTC.

The V gene is TRBV2, the J gene TRBJ2-1, with D perhaps TRBD2 (6 bases). Germline-derived CDR1 and CDR2 are SNHLY and FYNNEI. The CDR3 consists of 15 residues. Trimming took off 5 bases at V and 0 bases at J, with 11 bases between the two ends. CDR3 in amino acids: CASSLSGSSYNEQFF. The CDR3 DNA is TGTGCCAGCAGTCTTAGCGGCAGCTCCTACAATGAGCAGTTCTTC.

The V call is TRBV18, the J call TRBJ1-1, with TRBD1 identical over 7 bases. CDR1 is KGHSH and CDR2 is LQKENI in the germline V gene. J was trimmed by 1 base and V by 7 bases; bases with no gene match: 3. CDR3 length: 13 residues. The CDR3 region has the DNA TGTGCCAGCTACGGGACAGCGAACACTGAAGCTTTCTTT. Its protein is CASYGTANTEAFF.

The chain uses TRBV6-6 and TRBJ1-5; D is perhaps TRBD1 (5 bases). Germline V gene data show CDR1 as MNHNY and CDR2 as SVGAGI (reference sequence). CDR3 length: 14 amino acids. V gave up 6 bases and J gave up 6 bases, with 15 bases separating them. CDR3 protein: CASSPTESSQPQHF. The CDR3, as DNA: TGTGCCAGCAGCCCGACAGAATCGAGTCAGCCCCAGCATTTT.

V usage is TRBV11-2 and J usage is TRBJ2-1; the D gene is possibly TRBD2 (6 bases). The CDR3 runs 15 residues. Germline assignment: CDR1 SGHAT and CDR2 FQNNGV. The ends were cut back, 0 bases at V and 10 bases at J, with 16 bases in the middle. The CDR3 nucleotides are TGTGCCAGCAGCTTAGAGGCGGGGTACACGGGGGAGCAGTTCTTC. Translation: CASSLEAGYTGEQFF.

J is TRBJ2-1 and V is TRBV6-4; possibly TRBD2 for D (6 bases). The CDR3 totals 15 residues. With 0 bases removed from V and 9 bases from J, the gap between germline ends came to 15 bases. In germline, CDR1 is MRHNA, CDR2 SNTAGT. The DNA of the CDR3 is TGTGCCAGCAGTGACTCCTACGTGGGAGGAGGTGAGCAGTTCTTC. This encodes CASSDSYVGGGEQFF.

The rearrangement links TRBV18 to TRBJ1-1, with TRBD1 identical over 8 bases. Germline V lookup: CDR1 KGHSH, CDR2 LQKENI. This CDR3 has 16 amino acids. With 0 bases clipped from V and 5 bases from J, the junction kept 8 bases outside the gene matches. For the CDR3, the DNA is TGTGCCAGCTCACCACCGGGCCAGGGGGCCTCGACTGAAGCTTTCTTT. Amino acids: CASSPPGQGASTEAFF.

The chain links TRBV9 to TRBJ2-2; D is possibly TRBD1 (6 bases). V was pared by 4 bases and J by 7 bases, with 14 bases between. Germline V gene sequence: CDR1 SGDLS, CDR2 YYNGEE. The CDR3 has 14 amino acids. The CDR3 spells CASSRQEGIGELFF. The CDR3 nucleotides read TGTGCCAGCAGCCGACAGGAAGGTATCGGGGAGCTGTTTTTT.

The count of this clone is one. The chain joins TRBV19 to TRBJ1-3, with a weak D call TRBD1 (6 bases). This CDR3 contains 16 residues. The V end lost 6 bases, the J end lost 0 bases, and 15 bases lay between the germline ends. Germline CDR1 is LNHDA and CDR2 is SQIVND (reference sequence). As DNA, the CDR3 is TGTGCCAGTAGGATTACAGGGTCTGACTCTGGAAACACCATATATTTT. This codes for CASRITGSDSGNTIYF.

This sequence joins TRBV28 and TRBJ2-3, with 11 bases identical to TRBD2. This CDR3 region has 17 residues. From germline, CDR1 is MDHEN and CDR2 SYDVKM. The trim removed 1 base at V and 8 bases at J, leaving 11 bases unmatched. The CDR3 region is CASSLLGLAGGPGTQYF. The CDR3 coding sequence is TGTGCCAGCAGTTTATTGGGGCTAGCGGGAGGCCCAGGTACGCAGTATTTT. The full variable domain, rest sourced from reference TRBV28 and TRBJ2-3, is DVKVTQSSRYLVKRTGEKVFLECVQDMDHENMFWYRQDPGLGLRLIYFSYDVKMKEKGDIPEGYSVSREKKERFSLILESASTNQTSMYLCASSLLGLAGGPGTQYFGPGTRLTVL.

The chain has TRBV2 and TRBJ1-5; D is unresolved. The CDR3 spans 15 residues. V gave up 8 bases and J gave up 3 bases, with 17 bases separating them. Germline-derived CDR1 and CDR2 are SNHLY and FYNNEI. CDR3 nucleotides: TGTGCCAGCTCTCCAGGTTTCGTCCCCAATCAGCCCCAGCATTTT. It codes for CASSPGFVPNQPQHF. Filled out from reference TRBV2 and TRBJ1-5, the complete variable domain reads EPEVTQTPSHQVTQMGQEVILRCVPISNHLYFYWYRQILGQKVEFLVSFYNNEISEKSEIFDDQFSVERPDGSNFTLKIRSTKLEDSAMYFCASSPGFVPNQPQHFGDGTRLSIL.

The chain couples TRBV29-1 to TRBJ1-1, with a weak D call TRBD1 (5 bases). The CDR3 sequence is 12 residues long. Germline V gene lookup returns CDR1 SQVTM and CDR2 ANQGSEA. Between the trimmed V and J ends, which lost 5 bases and 4 bases, there was a span of 11 bases. This CDR3 reads CSVQGGGTEAFF. DNA for the CDR3: TGCAGCGTTCAGGGCGGGGGCACTGAAGCTTTCTTT. Filled out from reference TRBV29-1 and TRBJ1-1, the complete variable domain reads SAVISQKPSRDICQRGTSLTIQCQVDSQVTMMFWYRQQPGQSLTLIATANQGSEATYESGFVIDKFPISRPNLTFSTLTVSNMSPEDSSIYLCSVQGGGTEAFFGQGTRLTVV.

This chain connects TRBV4-3 to TRBJ1-1; D gene ambiguous. Trimming shortened V by 3 bases and J by 5 bases, and 16 bases separated the two germline ends. This CDR3 has 15 residues. Germline lookup yields CDR1 LGHNA and CDR2 YSLEER. CDR3 sequence: CASSQEPGGWTEAFF. CDR3 DNA sequence: TGCGCCAGCAGCCAGGAACCCGGAGGGTGGACTGAAGCTTTCTTT.

The chain has TRBV7-2 and TRBJ2-7, with D tentatively TRBD2 (6 bases). The CDR3 loop spans 15 amino acids. Germline values: CDR1 SGHTA, CDR2 FQGNSA. The ends were cut back, 7 bases at V and 0 bases at J, with 16 bases in the middle. The CDR3 here is CASTFVDGGSYEQYF. Written as DNA, the CDR3 is TGTGCCAGCACCTTCGTTGACGGGGGCTCCTACGAGCAGTACTTC. The full variable domain, rest sourced from reference TRBV7-2 and TRBJ2-7, is GAGVSQSPSNKVTEKGKDVELRCDPISGHTALYWYRQSLGQGLEFLIYFQGNSAPDKSGLPSDRFSAERTGGSVSTLTIQRTQQEDSAVYLCASTFVDGGSYEQYFGPGTRLTVT.